This T cell receptor beta chain was recorded in a study of PD-1 blockade in classical Hodgkin lymphoma (TCRdb year 2020). Notes on the research overall: Nivolumab dosing was 3 mg/kg intravenously every 2 weeks, continuing until either disease progression or unacceptable toxicity. A peripheral blood immune signature of response to PD-1 blockade in classical Hodgkin lymphoma was defined using TCR beta sequencing and CyTOF. Overall study outcomes, separate from this receptor: Trial patients achieving complete response had baseline diversity similar to newly diagnosed patients, whereas partial responders and progressors had significantly lower diversity. CD4+ but not CD8+ TCR diversity rose significantly by C4D1 (p=0.0027 vs p=0.16), most apparent in complete responders (p=0.02). Only a single clinical trial cohort was studied, and what caused the repertoire differences, possibly disease activity or prior therapy, remained undefined. Lower diversity was seen in patients whose nivolumab began less than 1 year after ASCT, and these patients were left out of later analyses so that immune reconstitution would not confound the results. Baseline TCR diversity was reported as lower in newly diagnosed patients than in healthy donors, and lower still in relapsed/refractory patients.

This clone was observed once. It lacks a known antigen. The sample holds no much larger clone one base away, and base qualities are not on file. The sample's time point label, decoded: cycle 4 day 1 (C4D1), after less than 7 weeks of nivolumab. Every trial patient had relapsed after autologous stem cell transplantation, and cohorts A, B and C differed in prior brentuximab vedotin exposure. A total of roughly 60 patients with relapsed/refractory classical Hodgkin lymphoma made up the trial cohort, and each patient's best overall response was complete response, partial response or progressive disease. In the multi-cohort phase II CheckMate 205 trial, trial patients received single-agent nivolumab. Best overall response was determined by an independent review committee according to the 2007 International Working Group response criteria. PBMCs from the trial were collected at three points: immediately before nivolumab initiation (C1D1), and during therapy at cycle 2 day 1 and cycle 4 day 1. Peripheral blood was collected in 8 mL Vacutainer Cell Preparation Tubes, from which PBMCs were isolated by centrifugation and then cryopreserved.

Genomic DNA was isolated using the Qiagen DNeasy kit from unsorted PBMCs as well as from negatively selected CD4+ and CD8+ fractions. Using primers that anneal to V and J segments, immunoSEQ multiplex PCR amplified the TCR beta CDR3 regions. Amplification bias was minimized using a synthetic immune receptor repertoire, and residual bias was removed computationally after sequencing. In the authors' own workflow: Custom Python scripts were used to quantify repertoire diversity as the Shannon entropy index. Unsorted, CD4+ and CD8+ repertoires were analyzed separately, except for combined analyses in which CD4+ and CD8+ sequences were merged in silico. A clone counted as expanded when the clone's frequency after treatment rose at least 2-fold relative to C1D1, and clones undetected at baseline were given a pseudocount of 0.5. Clones with 0 or 1 copy at C1D1 were classified as singleton clones, and clones with 2 or more copies were classified as non-singleton clones. Clones expanded in unsorted samples were assigned a CD4+, CD8+ or unknown annotation through matching of protein sequences in sorted samples from the same patient. Wilcoxon tests on paired samples were used to test changes in diversity from C1D1 to C4D1. The table was pulled from immuneACCESS by TCRdb, which kept in-frame rearrangements only. Such tables lose some clones; where checked, under half of the loss comes from unresolved V genes, and the rest has no known cause. V, J and clone size were drawn from that table, and D and trimming were deduced from the DNA. The sample has tens of thousands of clones on record, roughly 90% of them singletons. The top ten clonotypes cover roughly 21% of the sample.

In the germline V gene (reference sequence), CDR1 corresponds to SGHNT and CDR2 to YYREEE. The V end gives up 4 bases and the J end 1 base, leaving 11 bases in the junction not matched to a gene. Taken from cysteine to phenylalanine, the CDR3 has 16 residues. This entry keeps only the CDR3 DNA: 48 bases, framed from base 1. This chain is built from TRBV5-4 and TRBJ2-7; 7 central bases correspond to TRBD1. Sequences were derived from peripheral blood mononuclear cells (PBMCs), sampled before the fourth cycle of nivolumab. The source of this sequence is a human donor with classical Hodgkin lymphoma. The DNA sequence follows: TGTGCCAGCAGCCAAGGGACAGCCGGGGCATCCTACGAGCAGTACTTC. Its protein product is CASSQGTAGASYEQYF.